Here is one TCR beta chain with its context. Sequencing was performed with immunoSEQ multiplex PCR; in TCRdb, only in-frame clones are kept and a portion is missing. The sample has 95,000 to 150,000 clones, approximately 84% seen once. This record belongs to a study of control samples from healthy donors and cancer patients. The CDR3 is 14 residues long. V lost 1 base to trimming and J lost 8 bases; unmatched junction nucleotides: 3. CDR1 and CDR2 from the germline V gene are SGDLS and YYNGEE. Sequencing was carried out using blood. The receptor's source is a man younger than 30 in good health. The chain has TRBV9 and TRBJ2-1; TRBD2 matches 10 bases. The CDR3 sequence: CASSVRLAGDEQFF. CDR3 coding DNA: TGTGCCAGCAGCGTAAGGCTAGCGGGAGATGAGCAGTTCTTC.